The clone carrying this TCR beta chain was picked up one time. This CDR3 comprises 16 residues. Per germline, CDR1 LNHNV and CDR2 YYDKDF (reference sequence). Trimming left V 8 bases short and J 6 bases short, with 24 bases between. Profiled with immunoSEQ multiplex PCR; TCRdb holds only in-frame clones, not every one. Found here are roughly 43,000 clones, 70% to 90% of them singletons; the top ten hold 6.5% to 9%. The record originates from a study of blood T cell repertoires in COVID-19. At the level of the study: In each case, the material was cDNA or gDNA derived from T cells, B-cell-depleted T cells, or PBMCs.

This clonotype was obtained from a man between 60 and 75 years old with active COVID-19. This chain links TRBV15 with TRBJ2-3; a possible D gene is TRBD1 (5 bases). The sequenced material came from peripheral blood. As DNA, the CDR3 is TGTGCCACCCAGGGCGCTAGGGGCGGTAAAGCGGATACGCAGTATTTT. Translation: CATQGARGGKADTQYF.